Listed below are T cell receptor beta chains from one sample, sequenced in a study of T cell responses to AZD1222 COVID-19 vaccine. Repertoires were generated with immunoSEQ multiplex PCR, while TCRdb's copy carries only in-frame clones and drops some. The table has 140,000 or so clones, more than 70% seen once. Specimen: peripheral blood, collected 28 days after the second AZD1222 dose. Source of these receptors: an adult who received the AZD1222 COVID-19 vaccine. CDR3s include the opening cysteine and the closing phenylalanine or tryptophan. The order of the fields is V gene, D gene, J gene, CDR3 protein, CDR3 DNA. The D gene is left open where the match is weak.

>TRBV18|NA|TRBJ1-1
CASSPLTVNTEAFF
TGTGCCAGCTCACCACTGACAGTGAACACTGAAGCTTTCTTT
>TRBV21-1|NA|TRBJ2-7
CASTLRPSGTYEQYF
TGTGCCAGCACCCTCCGCCCTAGCGGAACCTACGAGCAGTACTTC
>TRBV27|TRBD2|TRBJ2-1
CASRWTSGTSYNEQFF
TGTGCCAGCAGATGGACTAGCGGGACCTCCTACAATGAGCAGTTCTTC
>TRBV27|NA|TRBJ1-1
CASRDLNTEAFF
TGTGCCAGCAGGGATCTGAACACTGAAGCTTTCTTT
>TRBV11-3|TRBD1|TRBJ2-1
CASSGTGGYNEQFF
TGTGCCAGCAGCGGGACAGGGGGCTACAATGAGCAGTTCTTC
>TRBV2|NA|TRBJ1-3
CASSEIAVSGNTIYF
TGTGCCAGCAGTGAAATCGCCGTCTCTGGAAACACCATATATTTT
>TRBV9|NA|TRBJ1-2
CASSVEVGPNYGYTF
TGTGCCAGCAGCGTAGAGGTGGGACCTAACTATGGCTACACCTTC
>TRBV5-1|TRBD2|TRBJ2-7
CASSLEGLAGTQYF
TGCGCCAGCAGCTTGGAGGGACTAGCGGGAACTCAGTACTTC
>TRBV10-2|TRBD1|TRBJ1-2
CASSTGTGGGYGYTF
TGCGCCAGCAGTACAGGGACAGGGGGCGGCTATGGCTACACCTTC
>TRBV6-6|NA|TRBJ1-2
CASSYGRGYTF
TGTGCCAGCAGTTACGGGCGTGGCTACACCTTC